The subject of this entry is one T cell receptor beta chain. The CDR3 has 14 amino acids. Germline loops: CDR1 PRHDT, CDR2 FYEKMQ (reference sequence). Germline trimming cut 6 bases from V and 2 bases from J; bases unmatched to any gene: 6. This entry belongs to a study of OX40 agonist ivuxolimab in advanced cancers. Only in-frame clones appear in the TCRdb table, and some are missing; sequencing was by immunoSEQ multiplex PCR. The sample consists of roughly 42,000 clones, 85% to 95% of them appearing once. The chain joins TRBV13 to TRBJ2-7; 8 bases match TRBD1. The clonotype originates from an adult with an advanced solid tumor such as melanoma, head and neck, liver or kidney cancer. The sample here was CD4+ or CD8+ T cells sorted from blood, taken in a trial of the OX40 agonist ivuxolimab. DNA for the CDR3: TGTGCCAGCAGTGAGGACAGGGCCACCTACGAGCAGTACTTC. This encodes CASSEDRATYEQYF.